A single sample gave rise to the 17 T cell receptor beta chains below, sequenced in a study of human thymus T cells. Sequenced by immunoSEQ multiplex PCR; TCRdb stores in-frame clones only, minus some. The table includes tens of thousands of clones, 94% detected once. Sequencing was performed on blood. These receptor sequences come from a boy younger than two with a congenital heart defect but otherwise immunologically healthy.

The chain couples TRBV6-5 to TRBJ1-3, with a possible D match to TRBD1 (6 bases). The CDR3 is 16 residues long. Trimming removed 0 bases from V and 4 bases from J, with 13 bases in between. Germline CDR1 and CDR2: MNHEY and SVGAGI. For the CDR3, the DNA is TGTGCCAGCAGTTACTCCCCTCAGGGGAGGGGAAACACCATATATTTT. Translating it yields CASSYSPQGRGNTIYF.

The rearrangement links TRBV2 to TRBJ2-3; perhaps TRBD2 as D (6 bases). This CDR3 region has 14 residues. V shed 7 bases and J shed 1 base, with 12 bases lying between them. Germline-derived CDR1 and CDR2 are SNHLY and FYNNEI. The DNA for the CDR3 is TGTGCCAGCAAGCGACTAGTGGGCACAGATACGCAGTATTTT. Translating gives CASKRLVGTDTQYF.

The rearrangement links TRBV4-1 to TRBJ2-5, with D uncertain. V lost 8 bases to trimming and J lost 1 base, with 8 bases between them. This CDR3 has 12 residues. Germline assignment: CDR1 MGHRA and CDR2 YSYEKL. Here the CDR3 DNA reads TGCGCCAGCCGGAGCCCCCAAGAGACCCAGTACTTC. Amino acids: CASRSPQETQYF.

The V and J genes are TRBV4-3 and TRBJ2-3; D is unclear. Trimming cost V 0 bases and J 0 bases, with 7 bases left between them. The CDR3 runs 15 residues. Germline-derived CDR1 and CDR2 are LGHNA and YSLEER. The CDR3 sequence: CASSQDLQSTDTQYF. The CDR3 nucleotides read TGCGCCAGCAGCCAAGATCTACAGAGCACAGATACGCAGTATTTT.

This chain joins TRBV6-5 and TRBJ1-5; D is undetermined. Looked up from germline, CDR1 is MNHEY and CDR2 is SVGAGI. Deletions cut 5 bases from V and 4 bases from J, with 3 bases between. The CDR3 covers 11 residues. CDR3 sequence (DNA): TGTGCCAGCAGTGCGAATCAGCCCCAGCATTTT. It translates to CASSANQPQHF.

The rearrangement links TRBV5-1 to TRBJ1-2, with D maybe TRBD1 (6 bases). The CDR3 runs 15 residues. Trimming removed 4 bases from V and 0 bases from J, with 13 bases in between. Germline-derived CDR1 and CDR2 are SGHRS and YFSETQ. CDR3 nucleotides: TGCGCCAGCAGCGCCGGACAGTCGACTAACTATGGCTACACCTTC. Translated: CASSAGQSTNYGYTF.

A single count supports this clone. The chain carries TRBV7-2 and TRBJ2-3; 10 bases line up with TRBD2. Germline V CDR1 and CDR2: SGHTA, FQGNSA. Trimming at V came to 5 bases and at J to 11 bases, leaving 7 bases not matched to a gene. This CDR3 is 13 amino acids long. In DNA, the CDR3 is TGTGCCAGCAGCCAAGGGACTAGCGTGGGGCAGTATTTT. Translating gives CASSQGTSVGQYF.

The chain links TRBV19 to TRBJ2-2; 8 bases fit TRBD2. This CDR3 region has 15 residues. Germline V lookup: CDR1 LNHDA, CDR2 SQIVND (reference sequence). The V segment lost 1 base and the J segment 4 bases; nucleotides outside the gene matches: 2. This CDR3 is CASSIAGGLTGELFF. CDR3 DNA sequence: TGTGCCAGTAGTATAGCGGGGGGGCTCACCGGGGAGCTGTTTTTT.

The V call is TRBV6-5, the J call TRBJ2-2; D ambiguous. Germline V gene data show CDR1 as MNHEY and CDR2 as SVGAGI. The V gene lost 0 bases and the J gene lost 1 base, with 9 bases spanning the gap. The CDR3 length is 16 residues. The CDR3 reads CASSYSGVGNTGELFF. The CDR3 bases are TGTGCCAGCAGTTACTCCGGAGTAGGGAACACCGGGGAGCTGTTTTTT.

The genes are TRBV7-7 and TRBJ2-1; 8 bases match TRBD1. Per the germline V gene, CDR1 is SSHAT and CDR2 is FNYEAQ (reference sequence). CDR3 size: 13 residues. CDR3 sequence (DNA): TGTGCTAGCTCCAGGGGGCAGTACAATGAGCAGTTCTTC. It codes for CASSRGQYNEQFF.

This clone was detected once. J is TRBJ2-5 and V is TRBV5-6; weak D call: TRBD2 (5 bases). V was cut by 3 bases and J by 5 bases, with 14 bases left in between. The CDR3 loop spans 14 amino acids. The germline V gene has CDR1 SGHDT and CDR2 YYEEEE. The CDR3 protein is CASSSLLARETQYF. The DNA of the CDR3 is TGTGCCAGCAGCTCGCTCCTAGCTCGGGAGACCCAGTACTTC.

The genes are TRBV7-2 and TRBJ1-3, with 7 bases matching TRBD1. The CDR3 length is 16 residues. CDR1 and CDR2 (germline): SGHTA, FQGNSA. J gave up 2 bases and V 2 bases, and 6 bases lay outside the gene matches. The CDR3 is CASSLISTGAGNTIYF. For the CDR3, the DNA is TGTGCCAGCAGCTTAATCTCAACAGGGGCTGGAAACACCATATATTTT.

The rearrangement joins TRBV25-1 to TRBJ2-4, with D hard to call. The CDR3 has 13 residues. V was trimmed by 0 bases and J by 15 bases, leaving 15 bases between them. The germline V gene has CDR1 MGHDK and CDR2 SYGVNS. The CDR3 bases are TGTGCCAGCAGTGAATATGGGCAGGCCTCTATGTACTTC. Translated, it gives CASSEYGQASMYF.

The chain recombines TRBV4-3 with TRBJ2-7, with D possibly being TRBD1 (6 bases). There are 15 residues in the CDR3. CDR1 and CDR2 (germline): LGHNA, YSLEER. The V and J ends lost 4 bases and 0 bases respectively, with 13 bases between them. This CDR3 is CASSRARTVSYEQYF. CDR3 DNA: TGCGCCAGCAGCCGGGCCAGGACAGTCTCCTACGAGCAGTACTTC.

This chain joins TRBV11-3 and TRBJ2-7; the match to TRBD1 covers 7 bases. This CDR3 contains 11 residues. Germline V CDR1 and CDR2: SGHNT, YENEEA. With V trimmed by 4 bases and J by 6 bases, 0 bases remained unmatched. The CDR3 protein is CASSSGGEQYF. The DNA for the CDR3 is TGTGCCAGCAGCTCAGGGGGCGAGCAGTACTTC.

The chain recombines TRBV5-1 with TRBJ2-2; unclear D gene. V gave up 2 bases and J gave up 2 bases, with 4 bases separating them. There are 13 residues in the CDR3. In germline, CDR1 is SGHRS, CDR2 YFSETQ. The CDR3 DNA follows: TGCGCCAGCAGCTTACAAAACACCGGGGAGCTGTTTTTT. Its protein is CASSLQNTGELFF.

This clone was observed a single time. V is TRBV5-4 and J is TRBJ2-7; 8 nucleotides agree with TRBD2. This CDR3 is 16 amino acids long. J was trimmed by 2 bases and V by 7 bases; bases with no gene match: 14. The germline CDR1 and CDR2 sequences are SGHNT and YYREEE (reference sequence). As DNA, the CDR3 is TGTGCCAGCGGCCCCGAGGGTCAGCGGGGGCCCTACGAGCAGTACTTC. Residues: CASGPEGQRGPYEQYF. Variable domain in full (rest from reference TRBV5-4 and TRBJ2-7): ETGVTQSPTHLIKTRGQQVTLRCSSQSGHNTVSWYQQALGQGPQFIFQYYREEENGRGNFPPRFSGLQFPNYSSELNVNALELDDSALYLCASGPEGQRGPYEQYFGPGTRLTVT.